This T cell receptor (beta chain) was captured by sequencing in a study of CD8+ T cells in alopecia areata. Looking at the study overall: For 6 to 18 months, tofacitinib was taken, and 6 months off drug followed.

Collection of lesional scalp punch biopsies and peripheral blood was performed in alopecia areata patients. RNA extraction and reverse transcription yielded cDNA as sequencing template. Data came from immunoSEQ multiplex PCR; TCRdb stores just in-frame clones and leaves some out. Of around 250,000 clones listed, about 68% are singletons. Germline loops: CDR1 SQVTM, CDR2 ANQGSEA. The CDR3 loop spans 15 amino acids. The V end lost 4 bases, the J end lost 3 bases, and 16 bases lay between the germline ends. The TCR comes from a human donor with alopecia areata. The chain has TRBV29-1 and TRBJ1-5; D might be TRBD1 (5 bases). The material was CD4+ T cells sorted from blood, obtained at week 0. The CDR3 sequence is CSVVSAPGDNQPQHF. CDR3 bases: TGCAGCGTTGTCTCAGCGCCGGGGGACAATCAGCCCCAGCATTTT.